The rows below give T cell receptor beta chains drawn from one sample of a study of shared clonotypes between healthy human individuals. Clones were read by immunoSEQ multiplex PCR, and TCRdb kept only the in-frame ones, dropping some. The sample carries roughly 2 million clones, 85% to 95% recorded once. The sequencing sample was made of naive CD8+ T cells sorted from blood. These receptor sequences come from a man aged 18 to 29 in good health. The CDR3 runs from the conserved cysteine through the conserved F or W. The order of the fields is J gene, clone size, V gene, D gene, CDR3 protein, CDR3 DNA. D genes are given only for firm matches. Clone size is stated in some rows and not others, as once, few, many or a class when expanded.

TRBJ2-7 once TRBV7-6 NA CASSLDGGHEQYF TGTGCCAGCAGCTTAGACGGCGGCCACGAGCAGTACTTC
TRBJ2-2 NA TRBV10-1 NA CASSEREFGNTGELFF TGCGCCAGCAGTGAGCGGGAGTTCGGGAACACCGGGGAGCTGTTTTTT
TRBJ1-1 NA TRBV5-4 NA CASSSSWVNTEAFF TGTGCCAGCAGCTCTTCCTGGGTTAACACTGAAGCTTTCTTT
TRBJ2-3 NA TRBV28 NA CASSLSQSTDTQYF TGTGCCAGCAGTTTGTCTCAGAGCACAGATACGCAGTATTTT
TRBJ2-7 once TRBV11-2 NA CASSLAGHGAYEQYF TGTGCCAGCAGCTTAGCGGGACACGGAGCCTACGAGCAGTACTTC
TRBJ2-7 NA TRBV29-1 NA CSVEDFEGYEQYF TGCAGCGTTGAAGATTTTGAGGGATACGAGCAGTACTTC
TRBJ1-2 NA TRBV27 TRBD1 CASSPIIDQGADGYTF TGTGCCAGCAGTCCTATCATAGACCAGGGGGCGGACGGCTACACCTTC
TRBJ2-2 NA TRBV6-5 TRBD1 CASAGQGNTGELFF TGTGCCAGCGCGGGACAGGGGAACACCGGGGAGCTGTTTTTT
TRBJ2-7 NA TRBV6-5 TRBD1 CAIWTGGGYEQYF TGTGCCATTTGGACAGGTGGAGGCTACGAGCAGTACTTC
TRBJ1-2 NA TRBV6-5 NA CASSYSMGNGYTF TGTGCCAGCAGTTACTCGATGGGGAATGGCTACACCTTC
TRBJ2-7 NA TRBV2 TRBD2 CATLDPGGSHEQYF TGTGCCACTCTAGATCCGGGAGGAAGCCACGAGCAGTACTTC
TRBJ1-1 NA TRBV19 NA CASSIDSVGTEAFF TGTGCCAGTAGTATAGATTCCGTGGGCACTGAAGCTTTCTTT
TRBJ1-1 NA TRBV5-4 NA CASSSFGTEAFF TGTGCCAGCAGCTCATTTGGGACCGAAGCTTTCTTT
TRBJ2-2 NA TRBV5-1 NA CASSLGRIVAGELFF TGCGCCAGCAGCTTGGGCAGGATAGTAGCCGGGGAGCTGTTTTTT
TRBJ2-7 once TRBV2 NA CASSEGPAGSYEQYF TGTGCCAGCAGTGAAGGGCCCGCCGGGTCCTACGAGCAGTACTTC
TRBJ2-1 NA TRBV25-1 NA CASSELDYNEQFF TGTGCCAGCAGTGAATTGGACTACAATGAGCAGTTCTTC
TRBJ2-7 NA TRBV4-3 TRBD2 CASSQGLLVQREGPVSYEQYF TGCGCCAGCAGCCAAGGTCTATTGGTCCAGCGGGAGGGTCCTGTGTCCTACGAGCAGTACTTC
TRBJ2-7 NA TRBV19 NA CASSPSAGSSYEQYF TGTGCCAGTAGTCCTTCGGCAGGGAGCTCCTACGAGCAGTACTTC
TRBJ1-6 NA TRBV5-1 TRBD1 CASSLGQGDSPLHF TGCGCCAGCAGCTTAGGACAGGGGGACTCACCCCTCCACTTT
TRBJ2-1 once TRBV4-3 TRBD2 CASSPIWGSLEREGNEQFF TGCGCCAGCAGCCCTATCTGGGGATCCCTTGAGCGGGAGGGAAATGAGCAGTTCTTC
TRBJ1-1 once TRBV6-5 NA CASRDTDEAFF TGTGCCAGCCGTGACACAGACGAAGCTTTCTTT
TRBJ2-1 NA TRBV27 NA CASSLEASSSYNEQFF TGTGCCAGCAGTTTAGAGGCGTCTAGCTCCTACAATGAGCAGTTCTTC
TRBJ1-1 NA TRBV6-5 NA CASSYTEGLNTEAFF TGTGCCAGCAGTTATACGGAAGGGCTGAACACTGAAGCTTTCTTT
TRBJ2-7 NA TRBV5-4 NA CATRRTEDYEQYF TGTGCCACCCGAAGGACAGAGGACTACGAGCAGTACTTC
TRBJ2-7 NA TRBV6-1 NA CASSEIWAGTYEQYF TGTGCCAGCAGTGAAATCTGGGCAGGGACCTACGAGCAGTACTTC
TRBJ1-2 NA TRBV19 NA CASSMGYGYTF TGTGCCAGTAGTATGGGGTATGGCTACACCTTC
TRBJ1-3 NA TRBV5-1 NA CASSFKGLGTSGNTIYF TGCGCCAGCAGCTTTAAGGGTCTCGGGACATCTGGAAACACCATATATTTT
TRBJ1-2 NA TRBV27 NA CASSFRRESGYTF TGTGCCAGCAGTTTTAGGAGGGAGTCTGGCTACACCTTC
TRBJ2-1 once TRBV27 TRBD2 CASSSRLAGFLNEQFF TGTGCCAGCAGTTCCCGACTAGCGGGATTTCTCAATGAGCAGTTCTTC
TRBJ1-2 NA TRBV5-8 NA CASSPGVLNYGYTF TGTGCCAGCAGCCCAGGGGTGCTCAACTATGGCTACACCTTC
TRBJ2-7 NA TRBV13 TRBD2 CASTLGRGYEQYF TGTGCCAGCACACTAGGGAGGGGCTACGAGCAGTACTTC
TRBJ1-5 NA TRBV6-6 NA CASSHKGGDQPQHF TGTGCCAGCAGCCACAAGGGGGGGGATCAGCCCCAGCATTTT
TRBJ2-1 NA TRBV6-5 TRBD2 CASSWTRDNEQFF TGTGCCAGCAGTTGGACTAGGGACAATGAGCAGTTCTTC
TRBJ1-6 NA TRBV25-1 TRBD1 CASSAGTGRAPLHF TGTGCCAGCAGTGCCGGGACAGGTCGTGCACCCCTCCACTTT
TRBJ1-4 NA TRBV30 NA CAWDPGRGF TGTGCCTGGGATCCGGGACGGGGCTTT
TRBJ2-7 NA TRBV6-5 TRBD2 CASSYFGSGSYEQYF TGTGCCAGCAGTTACTTCGGTAGCGGGAGCTACGAGCAGTACTTC
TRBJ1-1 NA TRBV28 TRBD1 CASRDRRENTEAFF TGTGCCAGCAGGGACAGGCGGGAGAACACTGAAGCTTTCTTT
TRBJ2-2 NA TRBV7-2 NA CASSFGGAGELFF TGTGCCAGCAGCTTCGGCGGAGCCGGGGAGCTGTTTTTT
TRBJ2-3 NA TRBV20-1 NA CSANGMQYF TGCAGTGCTAACGGGATGCAGTATTTT
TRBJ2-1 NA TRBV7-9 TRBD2 CASSPGLAGEGEQFF TGTGCCAGCAGCCCTGGACTAGCGGGAGAGGGTGAGCAGTTCTTC
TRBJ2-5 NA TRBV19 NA CASTPKGRAVETQYF TGTGCCAGTACCCCGAAGGGAAGGGCAGTGGAGACCCAGTACTTC
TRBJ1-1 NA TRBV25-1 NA CASMSLGSTEAFF TGTGCCAGCATGTCCCTTGGGAGCACTGAAGCTTTCTTT
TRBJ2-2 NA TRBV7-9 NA CASSLLRERGTGELFF TGTGCCAGCAGCTTATTACGGGAAAGGGGGACCGGGGAGCTGTTTTTT
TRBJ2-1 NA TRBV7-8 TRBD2 CASSSTSGAYNEQFF TGTGCCAGCAGCTCAACTAGCGGAGCCTACAATGAGCAGTTCTTC
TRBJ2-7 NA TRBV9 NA CASSVARDGAYEQYF TGTGCCAGCAGCGTAGCTCGGGACGGAGCCTACGAGCAGTACTTC
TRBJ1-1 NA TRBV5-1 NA CASSFGGWGTEAFF TGCGCCAGCAGCTTTGGGGGTTGGGGCACTGAAGCTTTCTTT
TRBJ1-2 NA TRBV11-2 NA CASSSSGLLYGYTF TGTGCCAGCAGCTCCTCCGGACTCCTCTATGGCTACACCTTC
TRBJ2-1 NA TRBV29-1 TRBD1 CSVELGQGAYNEQFF TGCAGCGTTGAATTAGGACAGGGAGCCTACAATGAGCAGTTCTTC
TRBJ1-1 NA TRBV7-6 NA CASSLEGGMNTEAFF TGTGCCAGCAGCTTGGAGGGGGGAATGAACACTGAAGCTTTCTTT
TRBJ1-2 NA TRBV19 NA CASSEQGADYGYTF TGTGCCAGTAGTGAGCAGGGTGCAGACTATGGCTACACCTTC
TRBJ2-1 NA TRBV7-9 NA CASSLYEQFF TGTGCCAGCAGCTTATACGAGCAGTTCTTC
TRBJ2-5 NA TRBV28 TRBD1 CASSFPADRGSETQYF TGTGCCAGCAGTTTCCCTGCTGACAGGGGGAGTGAGACCCAGTACTTC
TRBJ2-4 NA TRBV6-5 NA CASSYSESPQNIQYF TGTGCCAGCAGTTACTCCGAGAGCCCCCAAAACATTCAGTACTTC
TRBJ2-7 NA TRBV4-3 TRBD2 CASSQGPGLAGDEQYF TGCGCCAGCAGCCAAGGACCGGGACTAGCGGGAGACGAGCAGTACTTC
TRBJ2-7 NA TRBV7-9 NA CASSPGAHEQYF TGTGCCAGCAGCCCTGGGGCTCACGAGCAGTACTTC
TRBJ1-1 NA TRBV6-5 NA CASSYGFEGGTEAFF TGTGCCAGCAGTTACGGGTTCGAGGGGGGCACTGAAGCTTTCTTT
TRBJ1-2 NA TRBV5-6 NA CASSLGDDAPYGYTF TGTGCCAGCAGCTTGGGGGACGACGCTCCCTATGGCTACACCTTC
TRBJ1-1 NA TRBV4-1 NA CASSVRGMNTEAFF TGCGCCAGCAGCGTCAGGGGCATGAACACTGAAGCTTTCTTT
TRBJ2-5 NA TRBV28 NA CASSPANGETQYF TGTGCCAGCAGCCCCGCGAACGGCGAGACCCAGTACTTC
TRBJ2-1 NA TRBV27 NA CASSLSGDFNEQFF TGTGCCAGCAGCCTTAGTGGAGATTTTAATGAGCAGTTCTTC